Listed here are 5 T cell receptor beta chains from one sample, sequenced in a study of shared clonotypes between healthy human individuals. TCRdb's table, derived via immunoSEQ multiplex PCR, lists solely in-frame clones and lacks some. The data contain fewer than 600,000 clones, around 74% of them singletons. Sequences were obtained from PBMCs. These receptors were taken from a middle-aged woman in good health. Some clones in this sample may be carry-over from other donors' samples.

The genes are TRBV6-1 and TRBJ2-1, with D perhaps given as TRBD1 or TRBD2 (5 bases each). The V end was cut by 2 bases, the J end by 3 bases, with 14 bases between. Germline CDR1 is MNHNS and CDR2 is SASEGT. The CDR3 is made up of 16 amino acids. CDR3 DNA: TGTGCCAGCAGTGAATTGGGGGACCGCCTCTACAATGAGCAGTTCTTC. It codes for CASSELGDRLYNEQFF.

This clone was observed a few times. CDR3 sequence: CSGSTGGITEAFF. The CDR3 nucleotides read TGCAGCGGATCGACAGGGGGGATCACTGAAGCTTTCTTT. The V and J genes are TRBV29-1 and TRBJ1-1; the match to TRBD1 covers 9 bases. The CDR3 is 13 residues long. V lost 7 bases to trimming and J lost 4 bases; unmatched junction nucleotides: 7. Germline values: CDR1 SQVTM, CDR2 ANQGSEA.

The CDR3 region has the DNA TGCGCCAGCAGCTTGGAACAGGGGAAGGGCGCAGATACGCAGTATTTT. As protein: CASSLEQGKGADTQYF. J is TRBJ2-3 and V is TRBV5-1, with 7 bases aligning to TRBD1. Per germline, CDR1 SGHRS and CDR2 YFSETQ. V shed 0 bases, J shed 4 bases, and the junction held 8 bases outside the gene matches. The CDR3 is made up of 16 amino acids.

The rearrangement uses TRBV19 and TRBJ2-7; maybe TRBD2 (6 bases). Germline CDR1 LNHDA, CDR2 SQIVND (reference sequence). The CDR3 contains 15 residues. Trimming stripped 5 bases from V and 0 bases from J, with 14 bases between. CDR3 nucleotides: TGTGCCAGTAGTTCTGGGACTGGGAGCTCCTACGAGCAGTACTTC. Translation gives CASSSGTGSSYEQYF.

The rearrangement uses TRBV29-1 and TRBJ2-3, with 12 bases that match TRBD2. V shed 0 bases, J shed 6 bases, and the junction held 7 bases outside the gene matches. The CDR3 covers 16 residues. The germline CDR1 and CDR2 sequences are SQVTM and ANQGSEA. The CDR3, as DNA: TGCAGCGTTGAAGATCTTCTAGCGGGAGGGCCGGATACGCAGTATTTT. Translating it yields CSVEDLLAGGPDTQYF.